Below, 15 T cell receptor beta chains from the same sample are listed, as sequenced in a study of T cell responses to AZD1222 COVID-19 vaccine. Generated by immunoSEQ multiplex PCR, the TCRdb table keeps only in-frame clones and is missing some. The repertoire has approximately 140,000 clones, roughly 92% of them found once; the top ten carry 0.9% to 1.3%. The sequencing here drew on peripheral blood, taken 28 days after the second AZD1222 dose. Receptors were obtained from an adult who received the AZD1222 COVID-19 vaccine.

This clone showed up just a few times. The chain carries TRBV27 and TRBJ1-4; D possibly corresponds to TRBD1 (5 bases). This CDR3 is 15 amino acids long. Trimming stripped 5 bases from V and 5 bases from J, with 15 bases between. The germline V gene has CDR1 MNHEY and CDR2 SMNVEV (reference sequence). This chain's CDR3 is CASSAPGTGNEKLFF. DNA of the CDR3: TGTGCCAGCAGTGCGCCCGGGACTGGCAATGAAAAACTGTTTTTT.

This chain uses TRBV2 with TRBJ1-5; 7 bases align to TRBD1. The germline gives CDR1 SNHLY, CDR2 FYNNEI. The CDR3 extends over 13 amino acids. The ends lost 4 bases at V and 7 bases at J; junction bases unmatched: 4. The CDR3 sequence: CASSVGTAQPQHF. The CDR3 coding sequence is TGTGCCAGCAGTGTAGGGACAGCCCAGCCCCAGCATTTT.

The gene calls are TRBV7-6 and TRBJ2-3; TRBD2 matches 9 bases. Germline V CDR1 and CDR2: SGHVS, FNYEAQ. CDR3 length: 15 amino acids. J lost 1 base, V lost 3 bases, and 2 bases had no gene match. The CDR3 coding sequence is TGTGCCAGCAGCTTCGGACTAGCGCGCACAGATACGCAGTATTTT. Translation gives CASSFGLARTDTQYF. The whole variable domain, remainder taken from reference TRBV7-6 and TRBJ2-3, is GAGVSQSPRYKVTKRGQDVALRCDPISGHVSLYWYRQALGQGPEFLTYFNYEAQQDKSGLPNDRFSAERPEGSISTLTIQRTEQRDSAMYRCASSFGLARTDTQYFGPGTRLTVL.

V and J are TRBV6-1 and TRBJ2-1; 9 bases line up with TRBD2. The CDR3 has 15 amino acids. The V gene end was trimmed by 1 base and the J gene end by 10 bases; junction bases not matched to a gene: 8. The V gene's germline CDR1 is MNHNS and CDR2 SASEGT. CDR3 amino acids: CASSEGGGGAREQFF. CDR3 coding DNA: TGTGCCAGCAGTGAAGGAGGCGGGGGGGCCCGAGAGCAGTTCTTC.

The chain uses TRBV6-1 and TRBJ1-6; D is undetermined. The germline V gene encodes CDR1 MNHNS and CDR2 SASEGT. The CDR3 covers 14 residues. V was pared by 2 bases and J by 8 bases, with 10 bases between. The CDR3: CASSELFGDSPLHF. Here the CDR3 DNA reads TGTGCCAGCAGTGAATTGTTCGGGGATTCACCCCTCCACTTT.

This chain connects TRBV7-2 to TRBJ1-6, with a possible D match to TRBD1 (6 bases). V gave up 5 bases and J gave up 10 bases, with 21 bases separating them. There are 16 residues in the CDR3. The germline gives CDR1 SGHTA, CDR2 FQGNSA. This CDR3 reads CASSPAGVQGGSPLHF. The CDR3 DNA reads TGTGCCAGCAGCCCGGCAGGGGTCCAGGGAGGCTCACCCCTCCACTTT. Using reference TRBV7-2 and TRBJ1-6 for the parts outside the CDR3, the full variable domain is GAGVSQSPSNKVTEKGKDVELRCDPISGHTALYWYRQSLGQGLEFLIYFQGNSAPDKSGLPSDRFSAERTGGSVSTLTIQRTQQEDSAVYLCASSPAGVQGGSPLHFGNGTRLTVT.

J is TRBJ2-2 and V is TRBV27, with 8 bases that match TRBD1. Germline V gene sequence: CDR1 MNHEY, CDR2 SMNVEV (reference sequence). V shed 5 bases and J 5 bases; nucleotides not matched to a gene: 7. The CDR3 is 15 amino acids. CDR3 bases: TGTGCCAGCAGTACGACAGGGGATTGGACCGGGGAGCTGTTTTTT. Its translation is CASSTTGDWTGELFF.

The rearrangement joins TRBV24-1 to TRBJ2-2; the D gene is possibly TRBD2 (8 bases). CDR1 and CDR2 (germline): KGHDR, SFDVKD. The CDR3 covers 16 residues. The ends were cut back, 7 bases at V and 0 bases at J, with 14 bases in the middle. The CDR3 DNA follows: TGTGCCACCAGCGGGGGGGACAGATCGAACACCGGGGAGCTGTTTTTT. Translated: CATSGGDRSNTGELFF.

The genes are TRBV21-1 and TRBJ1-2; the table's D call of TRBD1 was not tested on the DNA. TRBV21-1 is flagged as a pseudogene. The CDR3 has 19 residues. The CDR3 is CASSSREGASMSSYYGYTF. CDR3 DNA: TGTGCCAGCTCCTCAAGAGAGGGGGCAAGTATGTCGTCATACTATGGCTACACCTTC.

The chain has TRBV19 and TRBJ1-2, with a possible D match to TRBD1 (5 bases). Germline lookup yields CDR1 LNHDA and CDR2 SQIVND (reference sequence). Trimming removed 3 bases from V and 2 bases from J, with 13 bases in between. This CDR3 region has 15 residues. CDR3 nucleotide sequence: TGTGCCAGTAGTATTCCTGACAGACAGAACTATGGCTACACCTTC. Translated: CASSIPDRQNYGYTF.

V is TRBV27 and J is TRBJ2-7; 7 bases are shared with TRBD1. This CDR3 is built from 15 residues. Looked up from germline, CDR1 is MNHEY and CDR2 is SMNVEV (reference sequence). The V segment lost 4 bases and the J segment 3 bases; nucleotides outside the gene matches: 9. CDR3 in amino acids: CASSSGTVDLYEQYF. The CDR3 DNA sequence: TGTGCCAGCAGTTCCGGGACAGTCGACCTCTACGAGCAGTACTTC.

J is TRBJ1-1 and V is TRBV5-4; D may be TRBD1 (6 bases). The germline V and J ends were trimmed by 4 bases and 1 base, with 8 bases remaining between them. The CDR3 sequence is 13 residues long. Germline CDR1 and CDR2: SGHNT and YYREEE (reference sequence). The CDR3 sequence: CASSEDRNTEAFF. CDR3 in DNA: TGTGCCAGCAGCGAGGACAGGAACACTGAAGCTTTCTTT.

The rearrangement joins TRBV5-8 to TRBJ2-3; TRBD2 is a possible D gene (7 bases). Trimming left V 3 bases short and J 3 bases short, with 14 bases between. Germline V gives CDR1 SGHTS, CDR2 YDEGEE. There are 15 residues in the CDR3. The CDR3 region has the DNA TGTGCCAGCAGCTATTGGGGGGGCGGGACAGATACGCAGTATTTT. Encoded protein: CASSYWGGGTDTQYF.

CDR3 in amino acids: CASWPQGYNSPLHF. The CDR3 DNA reads as TGTGCCAGCTGGCCCCAGGGCTATAATTCACCCCTCCACTTT. This chain connects TRBV6-5 to TRBJ1-6, with TRBD1 as a possible D gene (5 bases). Germline-derived CDR1 and CDR2 are MNHEY and SVGAGI. The CDR3 is 14 residues long. The V gene lost 8 bases and the J gene lost 3 bases, with 11 bases spanning the gap.

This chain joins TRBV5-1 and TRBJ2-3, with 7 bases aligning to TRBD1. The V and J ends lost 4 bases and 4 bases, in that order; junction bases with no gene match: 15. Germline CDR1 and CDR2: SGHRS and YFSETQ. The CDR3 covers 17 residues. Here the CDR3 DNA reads TGCGCCAGCAGCCCCTTAGCAGGAACAGGGGAATCAGATACGCAGTATTTT. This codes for CASSPLAGTGESDTQYF.